These 10 T cell receptor beta chains came from one sample sequenced in a study of early T cells in non-severe SARS-CoV-2 infection. TCRdb reprocessed the 5' RACE reads with MiXCR, giving one entry per CDR3 protein. The sample holds 45,000 or so distinct CDR3 sequences, 23% seen once. The starting material was whole blood, obtained at baseline. The receptors come from an adult who was a healthcare worker with PCR-confirmed SARS-CoV-2 infection or an uninfected control (not recorded which).

This clonotype has at least ten counts. The rearrangement uses TRBV27 and TRBJ1-6; possible D gene TRBD1, 6 bases. Germline V gene data show CDR1 as MNHEY and CDR2 as SMNVEV (reference sequence). Trimming took 1 base from V and 0 from J, leaving 19 bases between them. This CDR3 comprises 20 residues. CDR3 region: CASSLWSQGPFSSYNSPLHF. CDR3 DNA sequence: TGTGCCAGCAGTTTATGGTCGCAGGGGCCTTTCAGCTCCTATAATTCACCCCTCCACTTT.

This clonotype was seen a handful of times. The gene calls are TRBV7-9 and TRBJ1-1; perhaps TRBD1 as D (5 bases). Trimming took 3 bases from V and 7 from J, leaving 24 bases between them. Germline V lookup: CDR1 SEHNR, CDR2 FQNEAQ (reference sequence). This CDR3 is 17 amino acids long. The CDR3 DNA follows: TGTGCCAGCAGCTTCACCGGGACTCCCGTGGGGCGTATTGAAGCTTTCTTT. This encodes CASSFTGTPVGRIEAFF.

This clonotype was found a few times. The rearrangement joins TRBV6-6 to TRBJ1-1; D is perhaps TRBD1 (5 bases). In germline, CDR1 is MNHNY, CDR2 SVGAGI (reference sequence). V dropped 6 bases and J dropped 8 bases, with 16 bases sitting between them. The CDR3 contains 13 residues. CDR3 loop: CASSIPPGPEAFF. In nucleotides, the CDR3 is TGTGCCAGCAGCATTCCCCCGGGACCCGAAGCTTTCTTT.

Only a few counts were recorded for this clonotype. The chain is built from TRBV4-3 and TRBJ2-2; 8 bases match TRBD2. Looked up from germline, CDR1 is LGHNA and CDR2 is YSLEER. The CDR3 totals 16 residues. J lost 4 bases, V lost 0 bases, and 4 bases had no gene match. The CDR3 loop is CASSQDSGGFTGELFF. CDR3 nucleotide sequence: TGCGCCAGCAGCCAAGACAGCGGGGGCTTCACCGGGGAGCTGTTTTTT.

The chain employs TRBV11-2 and TRBJ1-5, with D tentatively TRBD1 (6 bases). Germline V lookup: CDR1 SGHAT, CDR2 FQNNGV. The CDR3 sequence is 13 residues long. Trimming removed 3 bases at V and 8 bases at J, with 11 bases between. The CDR3 DNA reads TGTGCCAGCAGCTTGCAGGGGCTGGAGCCCCAGCATTTT. Translating gives CASSLQGLEPQHF.

The chain combines TRBV6-2 or TRBV6-3 with TRBJ2-1; tentative D call: TRBD1 (5 bases). Germline CDR1 MNHEY, CDR2 SVGEGT. There are 13 residues in the CDR3. The ends were cut back, 4 bases at V and 6 bases at J, with 10 bases in the middle. CDR3 loop: CASSLQETNEQFF. Here the CDR3 DNA reads TGTGCCAGCAGTTTACAGGAAACCAATGAGCAGTTCTTC.

Many counts were recorded for this clonotype. The V and J genes are TRBV20-1 and TRBJ2-3, with D possibly matching TRBD2 (5 bases). CDR1 and CDR2 from the germline V gene are DFQATT and SNEGSKA (reference sequence). This CDR3 comprises 14 residues. The V and J ends lost 6 bases and 10 bases respectively, with 23 bases between them. This CDR3 is CSALPRRGSGSQYF. The CDR3 DNA reads TGCAGTGCCCTCCCCCGACGTGGGAGCGGTTCGCAGTATTTT.

The V gene is TRBV7-8, the J gene TRBJ2-2; D uncertain. Germline V CDR1 and CDR2: SGHVS, FQNEAQ. V shed 2 bases and J shed 2 bases, with 9 bases lying between them. This CDR3 region has 15 residues. This CDR3 reads CASSLRQINTGELFF. CDR3 DNA: TGTGCCAGCAGCTTAAGGCAGATTAACACCGGGGAGCTGTTTTTT.

The rearrangement joins TRBV6-2 or TRBV6-3 to TRBJ2-5, with D unclear. The V gene's germline CDR1 is MNHEY and CDR2 SVGEGT. This CDR3 region has 12 residues. Trimming pared 2 bases from V and 4 bases from J, leaving 5 bases between. The CDR3 spells CASSYVGETQYF. The CDR3 DNA sequence: TGTGCCAGCAGTTACGTTGGAGAGACCCAGTACTTC.

The sample holds a few counts of this clonotype. This chain uses TRBV5-4 with TRBJ2-3; no definite D call. The CDR3 loop spans 15 amino acids. Per germline, CDR1 SGHNT and CDR2 YYREEE (reference sequence). Trimming removed 0 bases at V and 2 bases at J, with 10 bases between. As DNA, the CDR3 is TGTGCCAGCAGCTTGGTGGCAGACGCCACAGATACGCAGTATTTT. Residues: CASSLVADATDTQYF. Based on the CDR3 plus reference TRBV5-4 and TRBJ2-3, the full variable domain is ETGVTQSPTHLIKTRGQQVTLRCSSQSGHNTVSWYQQALGQGPQFIFQYYREEENGRGNFPPRFSGLQFPNYSSELNVNALELDDSALYLCASSLVADATDTQYFGPGTRLTVL.